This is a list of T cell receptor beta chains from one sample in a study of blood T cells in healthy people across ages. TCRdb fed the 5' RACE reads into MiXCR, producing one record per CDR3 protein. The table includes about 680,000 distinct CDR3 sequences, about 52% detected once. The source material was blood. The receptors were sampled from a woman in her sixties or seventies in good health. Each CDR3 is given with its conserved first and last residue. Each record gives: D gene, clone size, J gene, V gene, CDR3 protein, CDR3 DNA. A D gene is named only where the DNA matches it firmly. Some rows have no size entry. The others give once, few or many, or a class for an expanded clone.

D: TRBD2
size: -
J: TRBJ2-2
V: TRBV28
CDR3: CASTSSGRVTSNTGELFF
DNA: TGTGCCAGCACCTCTAGCGGGAGGGTAACGTCGAACACCGGGGAGCTGTTTTTT

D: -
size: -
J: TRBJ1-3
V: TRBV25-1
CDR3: CASSEWNRGNTIYF
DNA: TGTGCCAGCAGTGAATGGAACAGAGGAAACACCATATATTTT

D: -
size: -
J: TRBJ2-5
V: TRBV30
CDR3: CAWRFEETQYF
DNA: TGTGCCTGGAGGTTCGAAGAGACCCAGTACTTC

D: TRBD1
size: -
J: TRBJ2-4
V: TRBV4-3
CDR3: CASSQGYEPGQPYSSAKNIQYF
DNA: TGCGCCAGCAGCCAAGGTTATGAGCCGGGACAGCCATACTCCTCTGCCAAAAACATTCAGTACTTC

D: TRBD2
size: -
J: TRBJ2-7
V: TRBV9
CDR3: CASSVGPGTSYEQYF
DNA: TGTGCCAGCAGCGTAGGCCCCGGGACTAGCTACGAGCAGTACTTC

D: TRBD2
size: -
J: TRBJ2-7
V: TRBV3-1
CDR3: CASSRRLAGGSYEQYF
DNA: TGTGCCAGCAGCCGGCGACTAGCGGGGGGCTCCTACGAGCAGTACTTC

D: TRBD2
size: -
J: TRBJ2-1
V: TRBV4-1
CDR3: CASSLGTSGRYEQFF
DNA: TGCGCCAGCAGCCTAGGGACTAGCGGGAGATATGAGCAGTTCTTC

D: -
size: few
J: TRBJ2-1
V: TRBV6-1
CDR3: CASSEARRWGQFF
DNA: TGTGCCAGCAGTGAAGCCCGACGGTGGGGGCAGTTCTTC

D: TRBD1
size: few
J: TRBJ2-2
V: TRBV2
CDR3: CASSRDRGTGELFF
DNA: TGTGCCAGCAGTAGGGACAGGGGCACCGGGGAGCTGTTTTTT

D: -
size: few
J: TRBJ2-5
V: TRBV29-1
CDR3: CSVLLVGGPYF
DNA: TGCAGCGTCCTATTAGTGGGGGGACCGTACTTC

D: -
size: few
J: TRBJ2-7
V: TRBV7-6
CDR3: CASSPGSTSYEQYF
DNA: TGTGCCAGCAGCCCCGGTAGTACCTCCTACGAGCAGTACTTC

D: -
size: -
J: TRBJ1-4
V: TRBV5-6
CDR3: CASSFRRATNEKLFF
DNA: TGTGCCAGCAGCTTCCGAAGGGCAACTAATGAAAAACTGTTTTTT

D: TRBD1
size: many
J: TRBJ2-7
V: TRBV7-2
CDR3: CASSLTGETYEQYF
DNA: TGTGCCAGCAGCTTGACAGGGGAGACCTACGAGCAGTACTTC

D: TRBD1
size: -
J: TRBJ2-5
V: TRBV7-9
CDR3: CASSGTGASEQYF
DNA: TGTGCCAGCAGCGGAACAGGGGCCTCGGAGCAGTACTTC

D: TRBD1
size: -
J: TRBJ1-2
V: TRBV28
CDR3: CASIHRGYGYTF
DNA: TGTGCCAGCATACACAGGGGCTATGGCTACACCTTC

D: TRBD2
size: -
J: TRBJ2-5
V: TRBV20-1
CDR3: CSARDPLAGGLSNEQYF
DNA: TGCAGTGCTAGAGATCCCCTAGCGGGAGGGCTATCCAATGAGCAGTACTTC

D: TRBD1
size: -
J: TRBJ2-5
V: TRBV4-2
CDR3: CASSQTGASREETQYF
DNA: TGTGCCAGCAGCCAGACAGGGGCTAGTAGAGAAGAGACCCAGTACTTC

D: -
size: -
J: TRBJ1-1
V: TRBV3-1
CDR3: CASSPITGEAFF
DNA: TGTGCCAGCAGCCCCATCACAGGTGAGGCTTTCTTT

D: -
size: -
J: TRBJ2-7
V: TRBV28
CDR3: CASSAARGDTYEQYF
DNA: TGTGCCAGCAGTGCCGCCAGGGGCGATACCTACGAGCAGTACTTC

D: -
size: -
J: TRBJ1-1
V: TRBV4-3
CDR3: CASSQEGAGDAEAFF
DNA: TGCGCCAGCAGCCAAGAAGGGGCCGGCGACGCTGAAGCTTTCTTT

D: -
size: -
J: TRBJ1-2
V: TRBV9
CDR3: CASSAEGRNYGYTF
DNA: TGTGCCAGCAGCGCCGAGGGACGGAACTATGGCTACACCTTC

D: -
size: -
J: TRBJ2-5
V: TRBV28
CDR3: CASRPNRVRETQYF
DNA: TGTGCCAGCAGGCCTAACAGGGTCAGAGAGACCCAGTACTTC

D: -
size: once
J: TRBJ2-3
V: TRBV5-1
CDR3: CASSSDSSTDTQYF
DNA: TGCGCCAGCAGCTCTGACTCCAGCACAGATACGCAGTATTTT

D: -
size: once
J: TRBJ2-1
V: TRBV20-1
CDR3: CSARGHRAAGVSSYNEQFF
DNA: TGCAGTGCTAGAGGTCACAGGGCGGCGGGGGTGAGCTCCTACAATGAGCAGTTCTTC

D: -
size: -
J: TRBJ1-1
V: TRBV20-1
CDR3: CSARDPQRAPETEAFF
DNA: TGCAGTGCTAGAGATCCCCAAAGGGCGCCGGAAACTGAAGCTTTCTTT